This TCR beta chain was retrieved from a study of blood T cell repertoires in COVID-19. TCRdb's copy holds only in-frame clones and misses some; the assay was immunoSEQ multiplex PCR. In the table there are about 160,000 clones, around 82% of which are singletons. The study recruited people aged about 18 to 95 years across approximately 24 US areas. This receptor was identified in a man aged 55 to 69 who had recovered from COVID-19. The source material was PBMCs or T cells enriched from blood (not recorded which).

As DNA, the CDR3 is TGCAGTGCTAGTGGACTAGGGACAGATAGCGGGAGGCTAGCGGAGACCCAGTACTTC. This encodes CSASGLGTDSGRLAETQYF. V is TRBV20-1 and J is TRBJ2-5, with 10 bases aligning to TRBD2. The CDR3 has 19 amino acids. Trimming cost V 3 bases and J 5 bases; bases outside gene matches: 21. CDR1 DFQATT and CDR2 SNEGSKA come from the germline V gene (reference sequence).